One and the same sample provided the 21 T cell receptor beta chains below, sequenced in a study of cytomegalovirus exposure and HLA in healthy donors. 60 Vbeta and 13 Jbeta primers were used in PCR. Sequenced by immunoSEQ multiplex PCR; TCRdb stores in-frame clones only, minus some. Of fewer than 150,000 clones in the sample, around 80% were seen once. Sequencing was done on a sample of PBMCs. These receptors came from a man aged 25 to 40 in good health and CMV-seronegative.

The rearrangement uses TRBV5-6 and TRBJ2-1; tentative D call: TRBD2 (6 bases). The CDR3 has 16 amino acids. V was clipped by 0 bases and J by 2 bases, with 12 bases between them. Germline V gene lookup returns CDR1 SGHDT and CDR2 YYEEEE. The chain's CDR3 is CASSLAGRPPYNEQFF. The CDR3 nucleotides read TGTGCCAGCAGCTTGGCAGGGAGGCCTCCCTACAATGAGCAGTTCTTC.

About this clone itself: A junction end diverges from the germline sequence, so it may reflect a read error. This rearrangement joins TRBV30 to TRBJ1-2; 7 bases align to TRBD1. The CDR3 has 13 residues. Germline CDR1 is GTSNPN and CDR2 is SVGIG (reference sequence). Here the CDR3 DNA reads TGTGCCTGGAGTCCAAATTGGATAGGGGGCTACCCCTTC. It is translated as CAWSPNWIGGYPF.

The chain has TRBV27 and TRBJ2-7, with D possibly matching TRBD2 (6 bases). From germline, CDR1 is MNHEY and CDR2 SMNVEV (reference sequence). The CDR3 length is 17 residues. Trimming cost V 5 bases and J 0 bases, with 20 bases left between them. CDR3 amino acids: CASSPLTRGSGSYEQYF. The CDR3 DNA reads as TGTGCCAGCAGTCCTTTAACCCGGGGGTCGGGCTCCTACGAGCAGTACTTC.

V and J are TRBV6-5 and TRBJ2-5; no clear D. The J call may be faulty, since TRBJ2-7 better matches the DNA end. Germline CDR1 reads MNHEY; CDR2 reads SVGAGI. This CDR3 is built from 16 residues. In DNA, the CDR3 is TGTGCCAGCAGTTACTCCGAAGCCGGGTCGAGCTACGAGCAGTACTTC. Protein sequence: CASSYSEAGSSYEQYF.

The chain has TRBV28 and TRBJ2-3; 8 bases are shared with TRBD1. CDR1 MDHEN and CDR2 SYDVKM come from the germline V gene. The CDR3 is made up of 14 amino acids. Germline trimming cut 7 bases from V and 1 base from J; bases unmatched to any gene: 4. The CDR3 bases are TGTGCCAGCACCGGGACAGGCCGCACAGATACGCAGTATTTT. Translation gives CASTGTGRTDTQYF.

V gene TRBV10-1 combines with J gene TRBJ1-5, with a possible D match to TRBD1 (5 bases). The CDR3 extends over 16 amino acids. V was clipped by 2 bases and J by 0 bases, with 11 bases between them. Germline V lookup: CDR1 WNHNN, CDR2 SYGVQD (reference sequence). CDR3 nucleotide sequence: TGCGCCAGCAGTGAGCCGGGGGGTTATAGCAATCAGCCCCAGCATTTT. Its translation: CASSEPGGYSNQPQHF.

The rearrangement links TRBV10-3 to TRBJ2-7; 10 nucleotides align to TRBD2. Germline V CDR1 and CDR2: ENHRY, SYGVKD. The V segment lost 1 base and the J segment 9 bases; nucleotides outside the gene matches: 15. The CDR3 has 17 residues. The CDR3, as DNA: TGTGCCATCAGTGAGTTCGGGACTAGCGCCCTATTCGCGATGCAGTACTTC. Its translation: CAISEFGTSALFAMQYF.

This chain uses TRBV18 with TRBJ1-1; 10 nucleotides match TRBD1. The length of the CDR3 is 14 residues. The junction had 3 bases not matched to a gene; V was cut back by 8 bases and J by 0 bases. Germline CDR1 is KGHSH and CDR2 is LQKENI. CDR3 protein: CASGQGGMNTEAFF. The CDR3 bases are TGTGCCAGCGGACAGGGGGGGATGAACACTGAAGCTTTCTTT.

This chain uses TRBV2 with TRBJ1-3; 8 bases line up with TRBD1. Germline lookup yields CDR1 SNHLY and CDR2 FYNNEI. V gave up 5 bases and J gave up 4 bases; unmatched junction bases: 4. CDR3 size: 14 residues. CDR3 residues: CASSLDRAGNTIYF. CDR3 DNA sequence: TGTGCCAGCAGTTTGGACAGGGCGGGAAACACCATATATTTT.

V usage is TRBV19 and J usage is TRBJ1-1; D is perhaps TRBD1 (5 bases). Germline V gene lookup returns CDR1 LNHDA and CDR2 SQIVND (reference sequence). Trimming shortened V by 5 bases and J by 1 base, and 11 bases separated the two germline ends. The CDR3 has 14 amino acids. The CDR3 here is CASSLGLQNTEAFF. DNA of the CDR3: TGTGCCAGTAGTCTGGGACTCCAGAACACTGAAGCTTTCTTT.

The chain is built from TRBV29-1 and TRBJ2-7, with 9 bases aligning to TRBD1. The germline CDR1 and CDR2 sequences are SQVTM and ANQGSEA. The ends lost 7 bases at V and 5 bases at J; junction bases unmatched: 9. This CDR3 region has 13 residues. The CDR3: CSADNGQGNEQYF. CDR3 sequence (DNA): TGCAGCGCCGATAACGGACAGGGGAACGAGCAGTACTTC.

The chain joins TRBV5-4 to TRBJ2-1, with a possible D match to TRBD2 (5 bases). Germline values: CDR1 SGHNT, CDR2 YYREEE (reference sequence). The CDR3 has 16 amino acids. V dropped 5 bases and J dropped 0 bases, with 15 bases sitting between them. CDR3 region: CASRPRSGNSYNEQFF. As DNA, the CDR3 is TGTGCCAGCAGACCCCGGTCGGGGAACTCCTACAATGAGCAGTTCTTC.

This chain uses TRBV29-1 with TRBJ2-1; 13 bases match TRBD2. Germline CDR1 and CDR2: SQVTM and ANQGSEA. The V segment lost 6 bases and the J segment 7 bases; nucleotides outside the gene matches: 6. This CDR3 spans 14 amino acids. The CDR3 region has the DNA TGCAGCGTGAGAACTAGCGGGGGGGCGAATGAGCAGTTCTTC. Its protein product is CSVRTSGGANEQFF.

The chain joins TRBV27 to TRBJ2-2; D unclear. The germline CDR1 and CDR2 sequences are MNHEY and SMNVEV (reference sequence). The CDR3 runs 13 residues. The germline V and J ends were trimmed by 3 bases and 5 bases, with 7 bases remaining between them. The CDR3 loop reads CASSFEPTGELFF. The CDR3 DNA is TGTGCCAGCAGTTTTGAGCCGACCGGGGAGCTGTTTTTT.

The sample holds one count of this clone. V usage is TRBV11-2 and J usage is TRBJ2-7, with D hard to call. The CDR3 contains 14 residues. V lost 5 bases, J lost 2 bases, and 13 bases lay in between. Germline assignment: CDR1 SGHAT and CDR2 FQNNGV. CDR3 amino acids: CASSRRGRAYEQYF. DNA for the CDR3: TGTGCCAGCAGCCGGCGAGGCAGAGCCTACGAGCAGTACTTC. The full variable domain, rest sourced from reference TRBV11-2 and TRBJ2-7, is EAGVAQSPRYKIIEKRQSVAFWCNPISGHATLYWYQQILGQGPKLLIQFQNNGVVDDSQLPKDRFSAERLKGVDSTLKIQPAKLEDSAVYLCASSRRGRAYEQYFGPGTRLTVT.

The CDR3 DNA reads TGTGCCATCAGGAGCGGGGACTCCTACAATGAGCAGTTCTTC. The encoded protein is CAIRSGDSYNEQFF. This rearrangement joins TRBV10-3 to TRBJ2-1; 7 nucleotides agree with TRBD2. Germline V lookup: CDR1 ENHRY, CDR2 SYGVKD. This CDR3 contains 14 residues. Trimming cost V 6 bases and J 0 bases; bases outside gene matches: 2.

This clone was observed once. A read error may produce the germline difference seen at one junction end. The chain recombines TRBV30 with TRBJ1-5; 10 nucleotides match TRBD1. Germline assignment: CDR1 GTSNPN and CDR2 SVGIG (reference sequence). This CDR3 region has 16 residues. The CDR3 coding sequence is TGTGCCTGGAGTGCGGGACGACAGGGGGCAAATCAGCCCCAGAATTTT. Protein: CAWSAGRQGANQPQNF.

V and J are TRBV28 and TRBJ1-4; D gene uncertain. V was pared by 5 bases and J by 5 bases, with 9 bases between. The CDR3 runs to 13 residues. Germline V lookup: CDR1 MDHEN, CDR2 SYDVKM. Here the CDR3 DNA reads TGTGCCAGCAGTCTCGACTCCAATGAAAAACTGTTTTTT. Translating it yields CASSLDSNEKLFF.

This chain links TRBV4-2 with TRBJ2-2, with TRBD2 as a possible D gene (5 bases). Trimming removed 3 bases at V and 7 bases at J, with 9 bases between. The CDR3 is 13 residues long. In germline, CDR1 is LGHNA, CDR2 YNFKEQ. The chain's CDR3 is CASSQEVGGELFF. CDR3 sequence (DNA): TGTGCCAGCAGCCAGGAGGTGGGCGGGGAGCTGTTTTTT.

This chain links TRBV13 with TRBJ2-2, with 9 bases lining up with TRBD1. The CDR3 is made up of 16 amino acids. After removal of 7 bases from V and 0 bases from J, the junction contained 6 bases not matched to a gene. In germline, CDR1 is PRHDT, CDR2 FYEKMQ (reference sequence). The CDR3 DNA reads TGTGCCAGCACCCCGAGACAGGGGGCGAACACCGGGGAGCTGTTTTTT. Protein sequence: CASTPRQGANTGELFF.

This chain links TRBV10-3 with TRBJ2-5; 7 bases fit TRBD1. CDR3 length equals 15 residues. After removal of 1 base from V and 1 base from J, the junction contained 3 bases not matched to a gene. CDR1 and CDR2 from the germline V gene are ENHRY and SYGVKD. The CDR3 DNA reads TGTGCCATCAGTGAGTGGGGGACAGCCCAAGAGACCCAGTACTTC. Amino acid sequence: CAISEWGTAQETQYF.